This T cell receptor (beta chain) was captured by sequencing in a study of Ad26.COV2.S vaccination and SARS-CoV-2 variants. Findings and limits, study-wide: Reports say spike-specific CD8+ and CD4+ T cell responses covered substantial breadth after vaccination. Those who received vaccine or placebo ended up with similar non-spike TCR breadth.

Libraries were prepared by immunoSEQ multiplex PCR; TCRdb keeps only in-frame clonotypes and omits some of them. This repertoire shows hundreds of thousands of clones, 90% found once; its top ten account for over 9%. To note about this clone: Antigen: not known.

Treatment denoted: around 19 received Ad26.COV2.S at low or high dose, single or two shots; about 5 received placebo; per-sample allocation not given. All samples were drawn on day 63, counting from the first vaccine or placebo injection. An adult aged 18-55 years in Boston served as the donor. The study used a vaccine consisting of an Ad26 vector that expressed Wuhan-strain SARS-CoV-2 spike. The germline gives CDR1 SEHNR, CDR2 FQNEAQ (reference sequence). This CDR3 is built from 12 residues. The V and J ends lost 2 bases and 7 bases respectively, with 6 bases between them. The chain has TRBV7-9 and TRBJ2-1; no firm D call. The TCR was taken from a person between 18 and 60 years old who received the Ad26.COV2.S COVID-19 vaccine or a placebo. The source was peripheral blood, collected in a trial of Ad26.COV2.S vaccine versus placebo. CDR3 residues: CASSLYGNEQFF. The CDR3 DNA sequence: TGTGCCAGCAGCTTATACGGGAATGAGCAGTTCTTC.